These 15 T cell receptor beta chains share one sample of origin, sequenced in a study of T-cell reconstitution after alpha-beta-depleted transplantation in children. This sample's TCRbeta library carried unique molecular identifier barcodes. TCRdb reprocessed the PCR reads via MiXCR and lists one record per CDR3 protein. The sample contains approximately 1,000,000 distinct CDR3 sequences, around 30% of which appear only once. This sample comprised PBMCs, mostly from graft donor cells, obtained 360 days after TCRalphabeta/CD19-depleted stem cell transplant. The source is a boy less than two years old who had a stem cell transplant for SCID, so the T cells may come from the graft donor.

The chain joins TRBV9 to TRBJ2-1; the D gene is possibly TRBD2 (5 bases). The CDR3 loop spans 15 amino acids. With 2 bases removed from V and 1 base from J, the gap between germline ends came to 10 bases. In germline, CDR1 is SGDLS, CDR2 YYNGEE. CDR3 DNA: TGTGCCAGCAGCGTTAATCCGGGGTCCTACAATGAGCAGTTCTTC. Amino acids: CASSVNPGSYNEQFF.

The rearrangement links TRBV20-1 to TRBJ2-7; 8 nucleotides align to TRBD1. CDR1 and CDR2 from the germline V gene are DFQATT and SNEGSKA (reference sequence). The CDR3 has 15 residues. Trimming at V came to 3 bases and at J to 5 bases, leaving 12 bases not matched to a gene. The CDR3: CSASLPDRVTDEQYF. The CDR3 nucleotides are TGCAGTGCTAGCCTCCCGGACAGGGTGACTGACGAGCAGTACTTC.

CDR3 coding DNA: TGTGCCAGCAGTTTAGCGAACGTCTACGAGCAGTACTTC. Its protein is CASSLANVYEQYF. The V gene is TRBV12-3 or TRBV12-4, the J gene TRBJ2-7; unclear D gene. Trimming shortened V by 0 bases and J by 3 bases, and 6 bases separated the two germline ends. The CDR3 consists of 13 residues.

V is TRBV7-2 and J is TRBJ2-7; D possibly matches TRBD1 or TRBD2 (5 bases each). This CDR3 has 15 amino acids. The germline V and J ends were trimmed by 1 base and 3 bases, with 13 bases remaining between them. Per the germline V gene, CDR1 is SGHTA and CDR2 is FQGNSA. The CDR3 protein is CASSLGGTARYEQYF. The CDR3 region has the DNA TGTGCCAGCAGCTTAGGGGGGACCGCCCGCTACGAGCAGTACTTC.

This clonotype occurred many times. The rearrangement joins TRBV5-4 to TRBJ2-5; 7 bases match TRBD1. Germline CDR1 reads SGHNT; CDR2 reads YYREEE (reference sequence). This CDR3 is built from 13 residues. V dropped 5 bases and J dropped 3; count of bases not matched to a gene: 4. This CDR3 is CASRGQTEETQYF. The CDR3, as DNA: TGTGCCAGCAGGGGACAGACGGAAGAGACCCAGTACTTC.

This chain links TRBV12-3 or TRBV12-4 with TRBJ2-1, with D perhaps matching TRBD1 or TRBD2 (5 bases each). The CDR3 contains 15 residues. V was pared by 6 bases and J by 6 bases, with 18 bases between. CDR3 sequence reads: CASSPYSGQSNEQFF. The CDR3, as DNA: TGTGCCAGCAGCCCCTACTCGGGGCAGTCCAATGAGCAGTTCTTC.

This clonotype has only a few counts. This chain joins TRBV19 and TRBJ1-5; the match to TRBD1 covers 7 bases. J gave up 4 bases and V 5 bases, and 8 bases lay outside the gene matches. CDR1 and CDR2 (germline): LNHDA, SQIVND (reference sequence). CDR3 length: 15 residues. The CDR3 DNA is TGTGCCAGTAGTGTTGGCGGGACAGCGAATCAGCCCCAGCATTTT. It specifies CASSVGGTANQPQHF.

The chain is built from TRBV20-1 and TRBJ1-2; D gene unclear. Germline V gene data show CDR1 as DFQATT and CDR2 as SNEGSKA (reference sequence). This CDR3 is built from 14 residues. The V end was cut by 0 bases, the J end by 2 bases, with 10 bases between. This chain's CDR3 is CSARELAGNYGYTF. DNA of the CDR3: TGCAGTGCTAGAGAACTCGCAGGAAACTATGGCTACACCTTC.

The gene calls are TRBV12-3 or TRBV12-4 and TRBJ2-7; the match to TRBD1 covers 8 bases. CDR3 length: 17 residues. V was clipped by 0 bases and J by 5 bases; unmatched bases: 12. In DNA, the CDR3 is TGTGCCAGCAGTTTAGCTGCCCAGGGGACAGGAGCCCACGAGCAGTACTTC. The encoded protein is CASSLAAQGTGAHEQYF.

CDR3 bases: TGTGCCAGCTCACCACGGACAGGGGGCTCTCCGAGCTCCTACGAGCAGTACTTC. Its translation: CASSPRTGGSPSSYEQYF. The V call is TRBV18, the J call TRBJ2-7; 11 nucleotides align to TRBD1. Germline CDR1 reads KGHSH; CDR2 reads LQKENI. The CDR3 has 18 residues. After removal of 1 base from V and 0 bases from J, the junction contained 8 bases not matched to a gene.

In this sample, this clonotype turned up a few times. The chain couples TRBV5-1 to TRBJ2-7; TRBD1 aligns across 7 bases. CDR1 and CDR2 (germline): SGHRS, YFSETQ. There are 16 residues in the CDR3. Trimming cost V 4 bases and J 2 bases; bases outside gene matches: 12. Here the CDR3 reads CASSGSWWTGPYEQYF. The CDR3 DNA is TGCGCCAGCAGCGGATCCTGGTGGACAGGCCCCTACGAGCAGTACTTC.

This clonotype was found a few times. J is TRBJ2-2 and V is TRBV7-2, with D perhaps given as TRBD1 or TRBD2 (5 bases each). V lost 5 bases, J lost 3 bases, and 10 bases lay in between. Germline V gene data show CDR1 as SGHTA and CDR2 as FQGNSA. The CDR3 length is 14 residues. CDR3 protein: CASSQGPDTGELFF. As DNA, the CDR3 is TGTGCCAGCAGCCAGGGACCGGACACCGGGGAGCTGTTTTTT. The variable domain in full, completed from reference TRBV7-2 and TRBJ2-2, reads GAGVSQSPSNKVTEKGKDVELRCDPISGHTALYWYRQSLGQGLEFLIYFQGNSAPDKSGLPSDRFSAERTGGSVSTLTIQRTQQEDSAVYLCASSQGPDTGELFFGEGSRLTVL.

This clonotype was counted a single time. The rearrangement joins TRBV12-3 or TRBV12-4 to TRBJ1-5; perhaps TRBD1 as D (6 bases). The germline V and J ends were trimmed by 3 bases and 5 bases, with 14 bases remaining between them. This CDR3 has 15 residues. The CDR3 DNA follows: TGTGCCAGCAGTTTGGCCGACAGGCGCGATCAGCCCCAGCATTTT. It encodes CASSLADRRDQPQHF.

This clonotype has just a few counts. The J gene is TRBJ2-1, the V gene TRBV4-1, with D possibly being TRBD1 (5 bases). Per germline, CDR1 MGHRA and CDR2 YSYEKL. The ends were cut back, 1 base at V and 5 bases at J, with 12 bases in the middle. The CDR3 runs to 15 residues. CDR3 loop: CASSQGFPGHNEQFF. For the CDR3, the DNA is TGCGCCAGCAGCCAAGGATTCCCAGGGCACAATGAGCAGTTCTTC.

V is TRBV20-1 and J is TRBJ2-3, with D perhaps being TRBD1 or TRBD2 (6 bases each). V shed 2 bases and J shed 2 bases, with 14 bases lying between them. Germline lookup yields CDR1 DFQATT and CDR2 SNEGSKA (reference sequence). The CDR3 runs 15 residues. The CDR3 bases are TGCAGTGCTAGATCTCGCTGGGGGGCCACAGATACGCAGTATTTT. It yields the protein CSARSRWGATDTQYF.